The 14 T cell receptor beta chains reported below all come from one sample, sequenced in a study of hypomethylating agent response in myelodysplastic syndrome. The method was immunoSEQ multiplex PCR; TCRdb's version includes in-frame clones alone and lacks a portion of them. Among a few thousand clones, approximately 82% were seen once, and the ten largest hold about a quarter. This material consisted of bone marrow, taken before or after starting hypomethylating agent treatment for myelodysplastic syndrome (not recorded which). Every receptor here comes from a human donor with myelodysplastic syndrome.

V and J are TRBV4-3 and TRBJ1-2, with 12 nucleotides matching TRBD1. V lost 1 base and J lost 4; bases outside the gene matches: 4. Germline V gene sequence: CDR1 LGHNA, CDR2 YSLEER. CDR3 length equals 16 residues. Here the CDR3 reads CASSQGRDRGPYGYTF. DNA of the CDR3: TGCGCCAGCAGCCAAGGGAGGGACAGGGGGCCCTATGGCTACACCTTC.

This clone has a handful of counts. CDR3 residues: CAISESPASYGYTF. The CDR3 region has the DNA TGTGCCATCAGTGAGTCTCCGGCTTCTTATGGCTACACCTTC. V gene TRBV10-3 combines with J gene TRBJ1-2, with no clear D. Germline V gene lookup returns CDR1 ENHRY and CDR2 SYGVKD. CDR3 length equals 14 residues. V dropped 0 bases and J dropped 5 bases, with 10 bases sitting between them.

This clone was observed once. The CDR3 DNA follows: TGTGCCACCAGCAGAGACCTCTCTGGGGCCAACGTCCTGACTTTC. This translates into CATSRDLSGANVLTF. The rearrangement joins TRBV15 to TRBJ2-6, with no clear D. The CDR3 totals 15 residues. The V and J ends lost 0 bases and 0 bases respectively, with 3 bases between them. The V gene's germline CDR1 is LNHNV and CDR2 YYDKDF (reference sequence). The variable domain in full, completed from reference TRBV15 and TRBJ2-6, reads DAMVIQNPRYQVTQFGKPVTLSCSQTLNHNVMYWYQQKSSQAPKLLFHYYDKDFNNEADTPDNFQSRRPNTSFCFLDIRSPGLGDTAMYLCATSRDLSGANVLTFGAGSRLTVL.

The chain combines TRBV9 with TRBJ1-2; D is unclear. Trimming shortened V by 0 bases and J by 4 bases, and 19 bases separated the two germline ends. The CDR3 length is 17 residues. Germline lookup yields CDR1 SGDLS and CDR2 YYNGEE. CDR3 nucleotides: TGTGCCAGCAGCGTAGCTAGTTCGGCCACGCTCTCCTATGGCTACACCTTC. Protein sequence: CASSVASSATLSYGYTF.

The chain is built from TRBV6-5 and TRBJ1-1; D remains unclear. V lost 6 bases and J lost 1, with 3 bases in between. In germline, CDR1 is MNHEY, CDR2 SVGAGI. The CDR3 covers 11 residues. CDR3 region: CASRRNTEAFF. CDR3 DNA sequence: TGTGCCAGCAGACGGAACACTGAAGCTTTCTTT.

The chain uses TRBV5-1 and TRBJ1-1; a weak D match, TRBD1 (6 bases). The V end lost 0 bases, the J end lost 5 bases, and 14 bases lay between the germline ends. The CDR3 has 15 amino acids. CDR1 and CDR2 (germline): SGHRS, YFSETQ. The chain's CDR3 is CASSLVTGYTTEAFF. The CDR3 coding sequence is TGCGCCAGCAGCTTGGTTACAGGGTATACAACTGAAGCTTTCTTT.

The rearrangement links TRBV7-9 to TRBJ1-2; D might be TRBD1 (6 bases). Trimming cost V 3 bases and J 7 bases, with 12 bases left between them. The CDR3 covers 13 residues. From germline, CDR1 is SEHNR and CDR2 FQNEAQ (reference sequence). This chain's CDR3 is CASSFPGARGYTF. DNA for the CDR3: TGTGCCAGCAGCTTTCCGGGGGCGCGTGGCTACACCTTC.

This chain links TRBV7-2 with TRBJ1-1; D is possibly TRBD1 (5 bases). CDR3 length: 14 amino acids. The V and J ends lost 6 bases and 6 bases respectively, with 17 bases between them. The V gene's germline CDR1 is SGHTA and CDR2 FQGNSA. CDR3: CASSRGAALPEAFF. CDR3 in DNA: TGTGCCAGCAGTCGAGGGGCAGCCCTGCCTGAAGCTTTCTTT.

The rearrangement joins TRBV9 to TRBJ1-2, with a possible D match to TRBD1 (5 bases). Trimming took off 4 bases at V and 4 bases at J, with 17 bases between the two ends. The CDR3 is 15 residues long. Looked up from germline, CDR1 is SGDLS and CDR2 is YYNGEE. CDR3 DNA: TGTGCCAGCAGCACCACGAGTAGGGGAGGCTATGGCTACACCTTC. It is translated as CASSTTSRGGYGYTF. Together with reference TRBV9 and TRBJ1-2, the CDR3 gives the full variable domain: DSGVTQTPKHLITATGQRVTLRCSPRSGDLSVYWYQQSLDQGLQFLIQYYNGEERAKGNILERFSAQQFPDLHSELNLSSLELGDSALYFCASSTTSRGGYGYTFGSGTRLTVV.

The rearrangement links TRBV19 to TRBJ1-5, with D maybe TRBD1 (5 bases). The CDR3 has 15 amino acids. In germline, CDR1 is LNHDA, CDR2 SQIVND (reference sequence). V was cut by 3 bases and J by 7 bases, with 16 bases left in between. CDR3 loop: CASSIGGEFRQPQHF. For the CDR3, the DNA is TGTGCCAGTAGTATCGGGGGGGAGTTTAGGCAGCCCCAGCATTTT.

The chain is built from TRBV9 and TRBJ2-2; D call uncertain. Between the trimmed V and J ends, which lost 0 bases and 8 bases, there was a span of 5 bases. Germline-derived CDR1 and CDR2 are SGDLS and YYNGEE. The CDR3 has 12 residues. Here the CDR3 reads CASSVDSGELFF. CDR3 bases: TGTGCCAGCAGCGTAGATTCTGGGGAGCTGTTTTTT. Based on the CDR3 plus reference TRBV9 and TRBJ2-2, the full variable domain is DSGVTQTPKHLITATGQRVTLRCSPRSGDLSVYWYQQSLDQGLQFLIQYYNGEERAKGNILERFSAQQFPDLHSELNLSSLELGDSALYFCASSVDSGELFFGEGSRLTVL.

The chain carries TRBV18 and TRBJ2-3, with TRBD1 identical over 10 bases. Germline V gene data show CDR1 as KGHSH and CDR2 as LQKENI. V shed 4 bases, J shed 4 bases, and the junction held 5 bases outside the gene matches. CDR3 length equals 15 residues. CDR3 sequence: CASSLGQGEADTQYF. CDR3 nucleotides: TGTGCCAGCTCACTAGGACAGGGGGAGGCAGATACGCAGTATTTT.

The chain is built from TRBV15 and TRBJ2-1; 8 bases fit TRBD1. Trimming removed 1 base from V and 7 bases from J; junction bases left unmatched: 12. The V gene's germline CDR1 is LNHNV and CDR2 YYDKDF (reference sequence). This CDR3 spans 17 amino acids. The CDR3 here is CATSRGVGQGAMNEQFF. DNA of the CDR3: TGTGCCACCAGCAGAGGGGTAGGGCAGGGGGCAATGAATGAGCAGTTCTTC.

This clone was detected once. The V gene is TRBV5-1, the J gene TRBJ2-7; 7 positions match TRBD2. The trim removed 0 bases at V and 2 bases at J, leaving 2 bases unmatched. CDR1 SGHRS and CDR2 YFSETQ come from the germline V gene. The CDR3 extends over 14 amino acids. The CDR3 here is CASSLGGGPYEQYF. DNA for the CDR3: TGCGCCAGCAGCTTGGGCGGGGGACCCTACGAGCAGTACTTC.